Listed below are T cell receptor beta chains from one sample, sequenced in a study of shared clonotypes between healthy human individuals. Sequencing used immunoSEQ multiplex PCR; TCRdb keeps in-frame clones, though not all of them. The repertoire holds some 980,000 clones, around three quarters seen once, with approximately 1.5% in the top ten. Sequenced material: memory CD4+ T cells sorted from blood. These receptors were collected from a man younger than 35 in good health. The CDR3 runs from the conserved cysteine through the conserved F or W. The D gene is left open where the match is weak. The listing skips clone size in some rows; elsewhere it reads once, few, many or a size class.

>TRBV6-6|-|-|TRBJ1-2
CASSPYPGSYGYTF
TGTGCCAGCAGTCCGTATCCCGGGAGCTATGGCTACACCTTC
>TRBV5-1|-|many|TRBJ2-1
CASSLGGKYNEQFF
TGCGCCAGCAGCTTGGGCGGGAAGTACAATGAGCAGTTCTTC
>TRBV2|TRBD1|-|TRBJ1-6
CASKSTGGLYNSPLHF
TGTGCCAGCAAGTCGACAGGGGGGCTATATAATTCACCCCTCCACTTT
>TRBV4-3|TRBD2|-|TRBJ2-1
CASSQEGLAEQFF
TGCGCCAGCAGCCAAGAAGGACTAGCCGAGCAGTTCTTC
>TRBV11-3|-|once|TRBJ1-6
CASSLNLNSPLHF
TGTGCCAGCAGCTTAAACTTGAATTCACCCCTCCACTTT
>TRBV5-1|TRBD2|-|TRBJ2-7
CASSPQSAGGSYEQYF
TGCGCCAGCAGCCCCCAATCGGCGGGAGGTTCCTACGAGCAGTACTTC
>TRBV11-2|-|-|TRBJ1-1
CASSPKGGAFF
TGTGCCAGCAGCCCTAAGGGGGGAGCTTTCTTT
>TRBV14|TRBD1|-|TRBJ2-3
CASSPSGGGVDTQYF
TGTGCCAGCAGTCCCTCAGGGGGCGGAGTAGATACGCAGTATTTT
>TRBV30|-|few|TRBJ1-5
CAWSEGNQPQHF
TGTGCCTGGAGTGAAGGCAATCAGCCCCAGCATTTT
>TRBV5-1|-|-|TRBJ1-3
CASSEGSSGNTIYF
TGCGCCAGCAGCGAAGGCTCCTCCGGAAACACCATATATTTT
>TRBV10-3|TRBD1|-|TRBJ2-3
CAITQTGSTDTQYF
TGTGCCATCACCCAGACAGGGAGCACAGATACGCAGTATTTT
>TRBV30|-|-|TRBJ1-5
CAWSPRAGSQPQHF
TGTGCCTGGAGCCCAAGGGCGGGAAGCCAGCCCCAGCATTTT
>TRBV7-2|-|-|TRBJ1-1
CASSSQMNTEAFF
TGTGCCAGCAGCTCACAGATGAACACTGAAGCTTTCTTT
>TRBV2|-|-|TRBJ2-1
CASSVGAFYDEQFF
TGTGCCAGCAGTGTTGGTGCGTTTTACGATGAGCAGTTCTTC
>TRBV30|-|-|TRBJ2-5
CAWSVPGAGETQYF
TGTGCCTGGAGTGTACCCGGGGCGGGAGAGACCCAGTACTTC
>TRBV7-2|-|-|TRBJ1-2
CASSLVWEGSYGYTF
TGTGCCAGCAGCTTAGTATGGGAGGGTTCCTATGGCTACACCTTC
>TRBV5-6|-|-|TRBJ1-1
CASSPGHTGMGTEAFF
TGTGCCAGCAGCCCTGGTCACACAGGGATGGGGACTGAAGCTTTCTTT
>TRBV5-1|-|-|TRBJ1-2
CASSLEQVYGYTF
TGCGCCAGCAGCTTGGAACAGGTCTATGGCTACACCTTC
>TRBV14|-|-|TRBJ2-3
CASSQERPLATDTQYF
TGTGCCAGCAGCCAAGAGCGGCCACTCGCCACAGATACGCAGTATTTT
>TRBV7-8|TRBD2|-|TRBJ2-1
CASSLVLAGLAEKHNEQFF
TGTGCCAGCAGCTTAGTTCTAGCGGGGCTTGCGGAAAAACACAATGAGCAGTTCTTC